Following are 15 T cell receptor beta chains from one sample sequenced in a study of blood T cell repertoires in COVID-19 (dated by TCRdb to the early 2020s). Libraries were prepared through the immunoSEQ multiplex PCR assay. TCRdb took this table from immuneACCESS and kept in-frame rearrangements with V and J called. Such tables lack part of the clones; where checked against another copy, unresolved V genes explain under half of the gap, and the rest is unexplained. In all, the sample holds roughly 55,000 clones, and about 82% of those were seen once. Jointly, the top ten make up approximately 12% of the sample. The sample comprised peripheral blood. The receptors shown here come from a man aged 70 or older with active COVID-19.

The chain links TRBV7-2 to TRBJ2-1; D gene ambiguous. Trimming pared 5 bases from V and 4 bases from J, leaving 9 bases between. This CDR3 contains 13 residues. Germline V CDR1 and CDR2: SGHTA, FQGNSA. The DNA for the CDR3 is TGTGCCAGCAGCCTGGGCACTTACAATGAGCAGTTCTTC. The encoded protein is CASSLGTYNEQFF.

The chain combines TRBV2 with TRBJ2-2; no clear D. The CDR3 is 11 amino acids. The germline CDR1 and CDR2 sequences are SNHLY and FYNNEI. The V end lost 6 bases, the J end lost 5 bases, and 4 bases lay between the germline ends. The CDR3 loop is CASSGTGELFF. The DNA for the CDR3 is TGTGCCAGCAGCGGGACCGGGGAGCTGTTTTTT.

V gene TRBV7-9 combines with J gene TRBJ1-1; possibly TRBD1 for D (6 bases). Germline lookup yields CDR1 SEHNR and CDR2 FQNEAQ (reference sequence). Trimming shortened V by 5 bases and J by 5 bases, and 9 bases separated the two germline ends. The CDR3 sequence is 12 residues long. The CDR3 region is CASSPTGTEAFF. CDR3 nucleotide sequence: TGTGCCAGCAGCCCAACAGGGACTGAAGCTTTCTTT.

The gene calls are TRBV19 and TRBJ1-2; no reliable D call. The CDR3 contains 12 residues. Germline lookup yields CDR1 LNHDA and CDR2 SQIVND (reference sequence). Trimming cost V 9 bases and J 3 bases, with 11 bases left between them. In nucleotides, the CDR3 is TGTGCCAGCAGCAGGCTGGACTATGGCTACACCTTC. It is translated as CASSRLDYGYTF.

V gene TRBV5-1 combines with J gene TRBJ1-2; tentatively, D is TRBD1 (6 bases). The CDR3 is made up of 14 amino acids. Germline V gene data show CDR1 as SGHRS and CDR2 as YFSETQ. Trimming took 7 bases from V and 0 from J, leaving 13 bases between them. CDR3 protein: CASALQGTNYGYTF. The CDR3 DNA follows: TGCGCCAGCGCCTTACAGGGTACTAACTATGGCTACACCTTC.

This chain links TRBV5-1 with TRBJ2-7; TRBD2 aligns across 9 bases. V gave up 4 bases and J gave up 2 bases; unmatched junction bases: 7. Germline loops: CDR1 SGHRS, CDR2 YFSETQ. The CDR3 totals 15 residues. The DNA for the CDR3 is TGCGCCAGCAGCCAAAGAAGCGGGGGGACCTACGAGCAGTACTTC. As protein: CASSQRSGGTYEQYF.

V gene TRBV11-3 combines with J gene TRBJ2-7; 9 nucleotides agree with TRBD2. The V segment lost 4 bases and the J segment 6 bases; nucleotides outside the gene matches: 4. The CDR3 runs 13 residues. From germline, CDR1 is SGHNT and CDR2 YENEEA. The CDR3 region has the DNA TGTGCCAGCAGCTCGAGCGGGGGGATCGAGCAGTACTTC. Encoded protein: CASSSSGGIEQYF.

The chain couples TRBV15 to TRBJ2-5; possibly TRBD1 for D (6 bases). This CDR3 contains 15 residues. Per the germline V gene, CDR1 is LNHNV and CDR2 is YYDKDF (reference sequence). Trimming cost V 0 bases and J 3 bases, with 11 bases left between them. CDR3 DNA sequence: TGTGCCACCAGCAGAGAGGGGGCACGGAAAGAGACCCAGTACTTC. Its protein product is CATSREGARKETQYF.

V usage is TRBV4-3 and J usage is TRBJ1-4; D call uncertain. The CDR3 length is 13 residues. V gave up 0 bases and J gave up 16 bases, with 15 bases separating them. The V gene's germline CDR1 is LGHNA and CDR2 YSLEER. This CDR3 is CASSQDPFRGRFF. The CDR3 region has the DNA TGCGCCAGCAGCCAAGATCCTTTCCGGGGTCGGTTTTTT.

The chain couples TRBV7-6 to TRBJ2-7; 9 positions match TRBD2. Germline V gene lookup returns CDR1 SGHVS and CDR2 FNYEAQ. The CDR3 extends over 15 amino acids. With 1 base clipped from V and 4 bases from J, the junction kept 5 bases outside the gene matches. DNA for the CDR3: TGTGCCAGCAGCTTAGATAGCGGGGGCTCATACGAGCAGTACTTC. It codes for CASSLDSGGSYEQYF.

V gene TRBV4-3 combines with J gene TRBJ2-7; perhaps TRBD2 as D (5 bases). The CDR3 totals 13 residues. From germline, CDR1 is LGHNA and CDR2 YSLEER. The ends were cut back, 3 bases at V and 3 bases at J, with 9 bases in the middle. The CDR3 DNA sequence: TGCGCCAGCAGCCAGGAGGAAGGCTACGAGCAGTACTTC. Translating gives CASSQEEGYEQYF.

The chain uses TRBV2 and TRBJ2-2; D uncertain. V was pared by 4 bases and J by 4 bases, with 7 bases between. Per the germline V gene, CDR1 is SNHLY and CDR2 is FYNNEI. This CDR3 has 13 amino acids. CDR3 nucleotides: TGTGCCAGCAGTGGCGGCGTCACCGGGGAGCTGTTTTTT. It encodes CASSGGVTGELFF.

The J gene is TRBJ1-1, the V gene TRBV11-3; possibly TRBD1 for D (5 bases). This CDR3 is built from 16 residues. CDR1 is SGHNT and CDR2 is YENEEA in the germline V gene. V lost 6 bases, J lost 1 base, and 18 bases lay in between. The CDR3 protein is CASSKGEGRGNTEAFF. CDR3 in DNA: TGTGCCAGCAGTAAAGGGGAGGGGCGAGGGAACACTGAAGCTTTCTTT.

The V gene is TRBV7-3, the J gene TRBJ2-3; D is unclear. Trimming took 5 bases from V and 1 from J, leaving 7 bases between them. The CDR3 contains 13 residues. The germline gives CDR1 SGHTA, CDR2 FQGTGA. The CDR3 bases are TGTGCCAGCAGCACGGGTGGCACAGATACGCAGTATTTT. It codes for CASSTGGTDTQYF.

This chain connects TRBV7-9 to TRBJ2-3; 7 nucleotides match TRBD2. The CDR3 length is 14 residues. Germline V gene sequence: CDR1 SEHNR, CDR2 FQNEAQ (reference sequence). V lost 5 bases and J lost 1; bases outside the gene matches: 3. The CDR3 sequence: CASSASGGTDTQYF. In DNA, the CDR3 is TGTGCCAGCAGCGCAAGCGGGGGCACAGATACGCAGTATTTT.